The 27 T cell receptor beta chains below come from one sample, sequenced in a study of Ad26.COV2.S vaccination and SARS-CoV-2 variants. Specified treatment: around 19 received Ad26.COV2.S at low or high dose, single or two shots; about 5 received placebo; per-sample allocation not given. After the first vaccine or placebo injection, samples were drawn on day 63. The method was immunoSEQ multiplex PCR; TCRdb's version includes in-frame clones alone and lacks a portion of them. This table has approximately 480,000 clones, around 90% appearing once. The sequences come from peripheral blood, collected in a trial of Ad26.COV2.S vaccine versus placebo. These receptors all come from a person aged 18-60 years who received the Ad26.COV2.S COVID-19 vaccine or a placebo.

CDR3 sequence reads: CASSLGLRTSSYNEQFF. DNA for the CDR3: TGCGCCAGCAGCTTGGGCTTGCGAACGAGCTCCTACAATGAGCAGTTCTTC. The chain carries TRBV5-1 and TRBJ2-1; D is uncertain. This CDR3 spans 17 amino acids. V was pared by 0 bases and J by 0 bases, with 13 bases between. The germline CDR1 and CDR2 sequences are SGHRS and YFSETQ.

Here the CDR3 reads CASSQGIQETQYF. CDR3 DNA sequence: TGTGCCAGCAGCCAAGGGATTCAAGAGACCCAGTACTTC. This chain uses TRBV3-1 (or the pseudogene TRBV3-2) with TRBJ2-5, with unresolved D. Germline CDR1 is LGHDT and CDR2 is YNNKEL (reference sequence). With 1 base removed from V and 2 bases from J, the gap between germline ends came to 5 bases. The CDR3 sequence is 13 residues long.

V is TRBV7-9 and J is TRBJ1-4; D is unclear. Germline CDR1 SEHNR, CDR2 FQNEAQ (reference sequence). This CDR3 is 12 amino acids long. V lost 1 base and J 7 bases, leaving 4 bases between the germline ends. The DNA of the CDR3 is TGTGCCAGCAGCTTAGGCCTTGAAAAACTGTTTTTT. This codes for CASSLGLEKLFF.

V and J are TRBV12-3 or TRBV12-4 and TRBJ2-7; D is uncertain. CDR3 size: 11 residues. With 1 base removed from V and 6 bases from J, the gap between germline ends came to 4 bases. CDR3 DNA: TGTGCCAGCAGTTTAGAGGGCGAGCAGTACTTC. Protein sequence: CASSLEGEQYF.

The chain combines TRBV28 with TRBJ1-3, with D tentatively TRBD1 (5 bases). The V end lost 6 bases, the J end lost 4 bases, and 10 bases lay between the germline ends. Germline loops: CDR1 MDHEN, CDR2 SYDVKM. The CDR3 sequence is 13 residues long. Here the CDR3 DNA reads TGTGCCAGCAGCGGGGACTGGGGAAACACCATATATTTT. This codes for CASSGDWGNTIYF.

The CDR3 here is CASSPNRLGTNEKLFF. CDR3 bases: TGTGCCAGCTCACCAAATAGGTTGGGCACTAATGAAAAACTGTTTTTT. This chain uses TRBV18 with TRBJ1-4, with no clear D. Germline V gene lookup returns CDR1 KGHSH and CDR2 LQKENI. V lost 2 bases, J lost 2 bases, and 12 bases lay in between. This CDR3 is 16 amino acids long.

DNA of the CDR3: TGTGCCTGGAGTGTACTTCCAGGACAAGATACGCAGTATTTT. Translating gives CAWSVLPGQDTQYF. The chain is built from TRBV30 and TRBJ2-3; weak D call: TRBD1 (5 bases). Germline CDR1 reads GTSNPN; CDR2 reads SVGIG (reference sequence). V dropped 0 bases and J dropped 5 bases, with 12 bases sitting between them. The CDR3 length is 14 residues.

Notes on this clone: Other DNA sequences of this sample code for an identical CDR3. The CDR3 DNA sequence: TGTGCCACCAGTGATTTCGGGGGTAGCACAGATACGCAGTATTTT. It yields the protein CATSDFGGSTDTQYF. The chain links TRBV24-1 to TRBJ2-3; TRBD2 is a possible D gene (6 bases). The germline V gene encodes CDR1 KGHDR and CDR2 SFDVKD. V was cut by 1 base and J by 0 bases, with 7 bases left in between. The CDR3 has 15 amino acids.

The CDR3 loop reads CASPVTTTGELFF. DNA for the CDR3: TGTGCCAGCCCGGTAACTACGACCGGGGAGCTGTTTTTT. This chain uses TRBV6-5 with TRBJ2-2, with unresolved D. Trimming removed 8 bases at V and 5 bases at J, with 12 bases between. This CDR3 spans 13 amino acids. CDR1 and CDR2 (germline): MNHEY, SVGAGI.

This chain links TRBV9 with TRBJ2-2; no clear D gene. Trimming stripped 3 bases from V and 0 bases from J, with 12 bases between. Germline CDR1 SGDLS, CDR2 YYNGEE. The CDR3 contains 16 residues. CDR3: CASSGQDNANTGELFF. The CDR3 DNA sequence: TGTGCCAGCAGCGGGCAAGACAATGCGAACACCGGGGAGCTGTTTTTT. The full variable domain, with the rest looked up from reference TRBV9 and TRBJ2-2, is DSGVTQTPKHLITATGQRVTLRCSPRSGDLSVYWYQQSLDQGLQFLIQYYNGEERAKGNILERFSAQQFPDLHSELNLSSLELGDSALYFCASSGQDNANTGELFFGEGSRLTVL.

As concerns this clone: An end of the junction differs from the germline gene, which may be a read error. The chain carries TRBV19 and TRBJ1-4; D remains ambiguous. Germline CDR1 reads LNHDA; CDR2 reads SQIVND (reference sequence). This CDR3 spans 14 amino acids. This CDR3 reads CASSIAGVRILTHF. The CDR3 DNA is TGTGCCAGTAGTATAGCTGGGGTGCGAATACTCACCCATTTT.

This sequence joins TRBV12-3 or TRBV12-4 and TRBJ2-5; no reliable D call. Trimming removed 2 bases at V and 5 bases at J, with 9 bases between. This CDR3 has 13 residues. CDR3 nucleotide sequence: TGTGCCAGCAGTTTAAGACTTGGGGAGACCCAGTACTTC. This sequence encodes CASSLRLGETQYF.

The CDR3 sequence: CASSSTSRGIYGYTF. Here the CDR3 DNA reads TGTGCCAGCAGCTCCACTAGCCGCGGGATCTATGGCTACACCTTC. J is TRBJ1-2 and V is TRBV7-9; D not certain. Per the germline V gene, CDR1 is SEHNR and CDR2 is FQNEAQ (reference sequence). The V end lost 4 bases, the J end lost 4 bases, and 16 bases lay between the germline ends. This CDR3 contains 15 residues.

The V gene is TRBV7-3, the J gene TRBJ2-5; 7 bases map to TRBD1. In germline, CDR1 is SGHTA, CDR2 FQGTGA. V shed 5 bases, J shed 5 bases, and the junction held 8 bases outside the gene matches. The CDR3 has 14 amino acids. The CDR3 region has the DNA TGTGCCAGCAGCGCTACAGGGGCCTGGGAGACCCAGTACTTC. Encoded protein: CASSATGAWETQYF. Combining the CDR3 with reference TRBV7-3 and TRBJ2-5 gives the whole variable domain GAGVSQTPSNKVTEKGKYVELRCDPISGHTALYWYRQSLGQGPEFLIYFQGTGAADDSGLPNDRFFAVRPEGSVSTLKIQRTERGDSAVYLCASSATGAWETQYFGPGTRLLVL.

The chain employs TRBV7-8 and TRBJ2-1; D ambiguous. CDR1 is SGHVS and CDR2 is FQNEAQ in the germline V gene. V was trimmed by 0 bases and J by 8 bases, leaving 8 bases between them. The CDR3 is made up of 13 amino acids. This CDR3 is CASSLAGADEQFF. DNA of the CDR3: TGTGCCAGCAGCTTAGCCGGCGCGGATGAGCAGTTCTTC.

The rearrangement uses TRBV2 and TRBJ2-5, with a possible D match to TRBD2 (5 bases). The germline V and J ends were trimmed by 2 bases and 10 bases, with 14 bases remaining between them. The germline V gene encodes CDR1 SNHLY and CDR2 FYNNEI. This CDR3 is built from 13 residues. As DNA, the CDR3 is TGTGCCAGCAGTGAATCCACTAGAGGTGGCCAGTACTTC. Protein: CASSESTRGGQYF.

Of note for this clone: Other DNA sequences in the sample encode the same CDR3. The J gene is TRBJ1-1, the V gene TRBV5-1, with 7 nucleotides matching TRBD1. V lost 1 base to trimming and J lost 5 bases; unmatched junction nucleotides: 5. The CDR3 contains 14 residues. CDR1 SGHRS and CDR2 YFSETQ come from the germline V gene. CDR3 sequence (DNA): TGCGCCAGCAGCTTGACAGGGGCAGGTACTGAAGCTTTCTTT. Translating gives CASSLTGAGTEAFF.

The chain carries TRBV18 and TRBJ1-3, with D uncertain. This CDR3 region has 15 residues. CDR1 is KGHSH and CDR2 is LQKENI in the germline V gene. The V gene lost 2 bases and the J gene lost 2 bases, with 10 bases spanning the gap. CDR3 nucleotides: TGTGCCAGCTCACCATTAGGGATTGCTGGAAACACCATATATTTT. This encodes CASSPLGIAGNTIYF.

The chain carries TRBV19 and TRBJ2-5; D is uncertain. The CDR3 covers 12 residues. Trimming shortened V by 9 bases and J by 4 bases, and 12 bases separated the two germline ends. The germline gives CDR1 LNHDA, CDR2 SQIVND (reference sequence). The CDR3 DNA sequence: TGTGCCAGCGGTCGCACGGGAGAGACCCAGTACTTC. This encodes CASGRTGETQYF.

This chain connects TRBV5-4 to TRBJ2-3; possibly TRBD2 for D (6 bases). CDR1 SGHNT and CDR2 YYREEE come from the germline V gene (reference sequence). V was clipped by 4 bases and J by 2 bases, with 17 bases between them. The CDR3 spans 16 residues. The CDR3 coding sequence is TGTGCCAGCAGCCGGGGGTCTCCCGGCGTCACAGATACGCAGTATTTT. Amino acids: CASSRGSPGVTDTQYF.

The genes are TRBV7-2 and TRBJ1-1; tentative D call: TRBD1 (6 bases). The V and J ends lost 1 base and 10 bases respectively, with 10 bases between them. The CDR3 loop spans 12 amino acids. CDR1 is SGHTA, CDR2 FQGNSA, per germline. This CDR3 reads CASSLGGQVAFF. CDR3 sequence (DNA): TGTGCCAGCAGCTTAGGGGGGCAGGTAGCTTTCTTT.

The chain couples TRBV6-6 to TRBJ1-6, with D perhaps matching TRBD1 (5 bases). V gave up 5 bases and J gave up 5 bases, with 19 bases separating them. The CDR3 length is 17 residues. Germline V gene sequence: CDR1 MNHNY, CDR2 SVGAGI (reference sequence). The CDR3 sequence: CASSPPPGWGDNSPLHF. In DNA, the CDR3 is TGTGCCAGCAGTCCCCCCCCCGGTTGGGGGGATAATTCACCCCTCCACTTT.

The V call is TRBV29-1, the J call TRBJ1-3; D is undetermined. Trimming took off 2 bases at V and 0 bases at J, with 5 bases between the two ends. Germline V gives CDR1 SQVTM, CDR2 ANQGSEA. The CDR3 contains 13 residues. The CDR3 loop reads CSVESLSGNTIYF. In DNA form, the CDR3 reads TGCAGCGTTGAATCCCTCTCTGGAAACACCATATATTTT.

The genes are TRBV19 and TRBJ1-3; D remains unclear. V was clipped by 3 bases and J by 0 bases, with 6 bases between them. This CDR3 has 14 residues. The germline gives CDR1 LNHDA, CDR2 SQIVND (reference sequence). CDR3 protein: CASSISSSGNTIYF. The CDR3 DNA follows: TGTGCCAGTAGTATCAGCAGCTCTGGAAACACCATATATTTT.

The genes are TRBV10-3 and TRBJ1-5, with 7 bases identical to TRBD1. V shed 2 bases, J shed 0 bases, and the junction held 1 base outside the gene matches. The V gene's germline CDR1 is ENHRY and CDR2 SYGVKD. The CDR3 consists of 15 residues. The CDR3, as DNA: TGTGCCATCAGTGAGACAGGGGATAGCAATCAGCCCCAGCATTTT. Translating it yields CAISETGDSNQPQHF.

V and J are TRBV10-3 and TRBJ1-6; perhaps TRBD1 as D (5 bases). CDR1 is ENHRY, CDR2 SYGVKD, per germline. The CDR3 totals 14 residues. Trimming stripped 4 bases from V and 5 bases from J, with 9 bases between. The CDR3 loop reads CAISADSNNSPLHF. In nucleotides, the CDR3 is TGTGCCATCAGTGCAGACAGCAATAATTCACCCCTCCACTTT.

The chain recombines TRBV6-2 or TRBV6-3 with TRBJ2-7; D unclear. The V and J ends lost 0 bases and 3 bases respectively, with 18 bases between them. The CDR3 extends over 17 amino acids. Germline V gene sequence: CDR1 MNHEY, CDR2 SVGEGT. This chain's CDR3 is CASSYSETGRRHYEQYF. Here the CDR3 DNA reads TGTGCCAGCAGTTACTCTGAGACGGGCCGCAGACACTACGAGCAGTACTTC.